This T cell receptor (beta chain) was sequenced for a study of shared clonotypes between healthy human individuals. The CDR3 is made up of 17 amino acids. V was clipped by 5 bases and J by 5 bases; unmatched bases: 13. CDR1 and CDR2 (germline): MDHEN, SYDVKM. Deep-level settings were used for running the assay. Here immunoSEQ multiplex PCR was the method, and the copy in TCRdb shows in-frame clones only, minus some. The data contain about 2.5 million clones, roughly 92% of them seen just once; the ten biggest clones take up 0.3% to 0.4%. All participating donors were Caucasian adults from Nashville, Tennessee. To note about this clone: Its antigen is undetermined.

Study outcomes and limitations: Clonotype sharing among donors, it was expected, would be affected by sequencing depth. What naive subsets generally showed was a larger estimated richness than memory subsets showed.

This TCR came from a young man in good health. Some clones in this sample may be carry-over from other donors' samples. The sample taken for sequencing was naive CD4+ T cells from PBMCs. Subset described: CD45RA+ positively selected. The rearrangement joins TRBV28 to TRBJ2-3, with 10 bases aligning to TRBD1. CDR3 DNA sequence: TGTGCCAGCAGTCGTCTGGGAGGACAGGGGGTTCAAGATACGCAGTATTTT. This sequence encodes CASSRLGGQGVQDTQYF. Variable domain in full (rest from reference TRBV28 and TRBJ2-3): DVKVTQSSRYLVKRTGEKVFLECVQDMDHENMFWYRQDPGLGLRLIYFSYDVKMKEKGDIPEGYSVSREKKERFSLILESASTNQTSMYLCASSRLGGQGVQDTQYFGPGTRLTVL.